The clone carrying this TCR beta chain has a count of ten or more. V lost 4 bases and J 7 bases, leaving 19 bases between the germline ends. There are 15 residues in the CDR3. Germline CDR1 is MDHEN and CDR2 is SYDVKM. The source of the sample is a study of read filtering for tumor transcriptome and immune sequencing. Molecular barcoded adaptors covering alpha/delta and beta/gamma chains were used on approximately 400 ng RNA. Using its own MiXCR run on the reads, TCRdb lists one record per CDR3 protein. The sample records over 80,000 distinct CDR3 sequences, 9% to 15% being singletons. This sequence originates from a donor at least 40 years old with multiple myeloma. V usage is TRBV28 and J usage is TRBJ1-2; TRBD1 is a possible D gene (5 bases). The specimen was a population of CD138-negative cells sorted from bone marrow. CDR3 region: CASSWSRGGAGGYTF. CDR3 DNA: TGTGCCAGCAGTTGGTCCCGGGGAGGGGCAGGTGGCTACACCTTC.